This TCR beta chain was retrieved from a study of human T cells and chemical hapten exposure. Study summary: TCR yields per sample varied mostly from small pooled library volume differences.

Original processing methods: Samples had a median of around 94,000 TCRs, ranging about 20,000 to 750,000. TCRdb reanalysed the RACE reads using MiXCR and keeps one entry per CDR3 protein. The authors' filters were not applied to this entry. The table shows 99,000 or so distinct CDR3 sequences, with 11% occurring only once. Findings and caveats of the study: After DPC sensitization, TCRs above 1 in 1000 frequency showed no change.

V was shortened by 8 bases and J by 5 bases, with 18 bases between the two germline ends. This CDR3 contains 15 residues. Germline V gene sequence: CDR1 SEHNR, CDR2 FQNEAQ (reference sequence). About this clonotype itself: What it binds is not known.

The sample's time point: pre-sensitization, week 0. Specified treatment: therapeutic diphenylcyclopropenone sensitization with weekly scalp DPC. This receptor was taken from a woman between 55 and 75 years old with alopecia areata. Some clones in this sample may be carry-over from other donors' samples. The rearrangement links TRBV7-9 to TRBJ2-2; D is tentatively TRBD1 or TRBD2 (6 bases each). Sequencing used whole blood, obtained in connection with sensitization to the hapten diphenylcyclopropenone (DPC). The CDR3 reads CASGMEGGATGELFF. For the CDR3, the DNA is TGTGCCAGCGGGATGGAGGGGGGCGCGACCGGGGAGCTGTTTTTT. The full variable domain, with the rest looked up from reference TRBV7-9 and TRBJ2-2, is DTGVSQNPRHKITKRGQNVTFRCDPISEHNRLYWYRQTLGQGPEFLTYFQNEAQLEKSRLLSDRFSAERPKGSFSTLEIQRTEQGDSAMYLCASGMEGGATGELFFGEGSRLTVL.